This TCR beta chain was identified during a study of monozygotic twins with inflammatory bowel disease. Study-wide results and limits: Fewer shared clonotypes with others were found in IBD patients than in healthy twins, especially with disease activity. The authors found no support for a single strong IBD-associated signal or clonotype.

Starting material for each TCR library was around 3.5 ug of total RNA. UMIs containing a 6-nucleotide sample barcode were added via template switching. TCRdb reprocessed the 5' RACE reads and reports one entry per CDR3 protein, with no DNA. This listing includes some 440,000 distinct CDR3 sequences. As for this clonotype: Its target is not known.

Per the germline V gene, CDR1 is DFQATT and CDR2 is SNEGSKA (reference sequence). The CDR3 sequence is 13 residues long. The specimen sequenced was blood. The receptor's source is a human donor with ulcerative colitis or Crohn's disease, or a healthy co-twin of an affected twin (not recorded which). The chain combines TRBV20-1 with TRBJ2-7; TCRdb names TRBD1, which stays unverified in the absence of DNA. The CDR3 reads CSATRDNDYEQYF.